These 15 T cell receptor beta chains originate from one sample sequenced in a study of T cells after yellow fever vaccination. TCRdb used MiXCR to reprocess the 5' RACE reads, holding one entry per CDR3 protein. The sample shows 300,000 to 350,000 distinct CDR3 sequences, around 4.5% of them seen only once. The input for sequencing was PBMCs, taken 15 days after the yellow fever booster vaccination. The receptors originated from a man younger than 35 who received the YFV17D yellow fever vaccine.

The chain joins TRBV7-6 to TRBJ2-6; TRBD1 matches 12 bases. Looked up from germline, CDR1 is SGHVS and CDR2 is FNYEAQ. V shed 11 bases, J shed 6 bases, and the junction held 11 bases outside the gene matches. The CDR3 extends over 16 amino acids. CDR3 in DNA: TGTGCCTCAGCGGAGGGACAGGGGGCGCAGGCCAACGTCCTGACTTTC. Translated: CASAEGQGAQANVLTF.

Many counts were recorded for this clonotype. The chain uses TRBV5-1 and TRBJ2-3; 9 bases are a match to TRBD2. Germline V CDR1 and CDR2: SGHRS, YFSETQ. The trim removed 6 bases at V and 5 bases at J, leaving 10 bases unmatched. The CDR3 covers 15 residues. This CDR3 reads CASTIAGEPRDTQYF. As DNA, the CDR3 is TGCGCCAGCACTATAGCGGGGGAACCGAGAGATACGCAGTATTTT.

This clonotype was counted ten times or more. V is TRBV4-2 and J is TRBJ1-1, with D uncertain. Per the germline V gene, CDR1 is LGHNA and CDR2 is YNFKEQ. The CDR3 loop spans 16 amino acids. V was clipped by 0 bases and J by 0 bases, with 11 bases between them. The CDR3 region is CASSQDLATLNTEAFF. The CDR3 DNA reads TGTGCCAGCAGCCAAGATTTGGCCACATTGAACACTGAAGCTTTCTTT.

This clonotype came up many times. This chain links TRBV12-3 or TRBV12-4 with TRBJ2-1, with D tentatively TRBD1 or TRBD2 (5 bases each). V lost 4 bases and J 12 bases, leaving 25 bases between the germline ends. This CDR3 has 16 amino acids. CDR3: CASSSRLRDGSLWQFF. CDR3 in DNA: TGTGCCAGCAGTTCTCGGCTCCGGGACGGTTCTTTATGGCAGTTCTTC.

Many counts were recorded for this clonotype. The rearrangement uses TRBV9 and TRBJ2-5, with 11 bases matching TRBD2. This CDR3 has 16 residues. The germline gives CDR1 SGDLS, CDR2 YYNGEE. With V trimmed by 2 bases and J by 5 bases, 8 bases remained unmatched. The CDR3 DNA sequence: TGTGCCAGCAGCGTCCATAGCGGGGGGGTGTCGGAGACCCAGTACTTC. The encoded protein is CASSVHSGGVSETQYF.

In this sample, this clonotype turned up a few times. V gene TRBV7-3 combines with J gene TRBJ2-5; possible D gene TRBD1, 6 bases. V gave up 6 bases and J gave up 5 bases, with 16 bases separating them. This CDR3 comprises 14 residues. Germline-derived CDR1 and CDR2 are SGHTA and FQGTGA. CDR3 DNA: TGTGCCAGCAGTCCCACAGGGTGGCGGGAGACCCAGTACTTC. Translated: CASSPTGWRETQYF.

The chain joins TRBV14 to TRBJ2-3; weak D call: TRBD1 (5 bases). CDR3 length: 14 amino acids. The germline V gene has CDR1 SGHDN and CDR2 FVKESK. The V end was cut by 6 bases, the J end by 2 bases, with 12 bases between. The CDR3 sequence is CASRQDANTDTQYF. The DNA of the CDR3 is TGTGCCAGCAGACAGGATGCAAACACAGATACGCAGTATTTT.

This clonotype appeared many times. J is TRBJ2-3 and V is TRBV29-1, with 11 bases fitting TRBD2. Germline values: CDR1 SQVTM, CDR2 ANQGSEA. The CDR3 extends over 15 amino acids. The ends lost 3 bases at V and 2 bases at J; junction bases unmatched: 4. The DNA of the CDR3 is TGCAGCGTTGACGGGACTAGCGGATACACAGATACGCAGTATTTT. This sequence encodes CSVDGTSGYTDTQYF.

This clonotype was observed many times. The CDR3 here is CATSRDRGSTDTQYF. The DNA for the CDR3 is TGTGCCACCAGCAGAGATCGTGGTAGCACAGATACGCAGTATTTT. The rearrangement joins TRBV15 to TRBJ2-3; no reliable D call. The length of the CDR3 is 15 residues. In germline, CDR1 is LNHNV, CDR2 YYDKDF (reference sequence). V was trimmed by 0 bases and J by 0 bases, leaving 7 bases between them.

The chain is built from TRBV5-5 and TRBJ1-2; no reliable D call. This CDR3 is 17 amino acids long. V was cut by 1 base and J by 0 bases, with 16 bases left in between. Germline V lookup: CDR1 SGHKS, CDR2 YYEKEE (reference sequence). The CDR3 loop reads CASSLSTPRRANYGYTF. DNA of the CDR3: TGTGCCAGCAGCTTGTCTACCCCAAGGAGGGCTAACTATGGCTACACCTTC. Full variable domain (missing parts from reference TRBV5-5 and TRBJ1-2): DAGVTQSPTHLIKTRGQQVTLRCSPISGHKSVSWYQQVLGQGPQFIFQYYEKEERGRGNFPDRFSARQFPNYSSELNVNALLLGDSALYLCASSLSTPRRANYGYTFGSGTRLTVV.

This clonotype was found a few times. This chain links TRBV19 with TRBJ2-7, with D perhaps TRBD1 (5 bases). The CDR3 consists of 12 residues. The germline CDR1 and CDR2 sequences are LNHDA and SQIVND (reference sequence). V dropped 11 bases and J dropped 3 bases, with 14 bases sitting between them. CDR3 DNA sequence: TGTGCCTTTAGGGCAGGGAACTACGAGCAGTACGTC. It codes for CAFRAGNYEQYV.

This clonotype appeared many times. The chain employs TRBV5-5 and TRBJ2-1; D may be TRBD2 (5 bases). The CDR3 is 13 amino acids. Trimming cost V 2 bases and J 5 bases, with 8 bases left between them. Germline V CDR1 and CDR2: SGHKS, YYEKEE (reference sequence). In DNA form, the CDR3 reads TGTGCCAGCAGCTTCGGGGAAAACAATGAGCAGTTCTTC. Translating gives CASSFGENNEQFF.

This clonotype occurred many times. The J gene is TRBJ2-3, the V gene TRBV4-3; no firm D call. Germline V gives CDR1 LGHNA, CDR2 YSLEER. The ends were cut back, 1 base at V and 4 bases at J, with 6 bases in the middle. The CDR3 spans 13 residues. DNA of the CDR3: TGCGCCAGCAGCCAAGGTACCCCAGATACGCAGTATTTT. Translated, it gives CASSQGTPDTQYF.

This clonotype has at least ten counts. The V and J genes are TRBV5-4 and TRBJ1-2; no definite D call. Trimming shortened V by 3 bases and J by 7 bases, and 10 bases separated the two germline ends. This CDR3 region has 12 residues. Per the germline V gene, CDR1 is SGHNT and CDR2 is YYREEE (reference sequence). The CDR3 region is CASSSTLGGYTF. CDR3 DNA: TGTGCCAGCAGCTCAACCTTGGGTGGCTACACCTTC. The full variable domain, in which reference TRBV5-4 and TRBJ1-2 provide the parts outside the CDR3, is ETGVTQSPTHLIKTRGQQVTLRCSSQSGHNTVSWYQQALGQGPQFIFQYYREEENGRGNFPPRFSGLQFPNYSSELNVNALELDDSALYLCASSSTLGGYTFGSGTRLTVV.

The chain carries TRBV29-1 and TRBJ1-1; D gene ambiguous. Germline values: CDR1 SQVTM, CDR2 ANQGSEA. The length of the CDR3 is 13 residues. V was shortened by 3 bases and J by 0 bases, with 8 bases between the two germline ends. The CDR3 DNA sequence: TGCAGCGTTGATCGGCAAGTGAACACTGAAGCTTTCTTT. It is translated as CSVDRQVNTEAFF.